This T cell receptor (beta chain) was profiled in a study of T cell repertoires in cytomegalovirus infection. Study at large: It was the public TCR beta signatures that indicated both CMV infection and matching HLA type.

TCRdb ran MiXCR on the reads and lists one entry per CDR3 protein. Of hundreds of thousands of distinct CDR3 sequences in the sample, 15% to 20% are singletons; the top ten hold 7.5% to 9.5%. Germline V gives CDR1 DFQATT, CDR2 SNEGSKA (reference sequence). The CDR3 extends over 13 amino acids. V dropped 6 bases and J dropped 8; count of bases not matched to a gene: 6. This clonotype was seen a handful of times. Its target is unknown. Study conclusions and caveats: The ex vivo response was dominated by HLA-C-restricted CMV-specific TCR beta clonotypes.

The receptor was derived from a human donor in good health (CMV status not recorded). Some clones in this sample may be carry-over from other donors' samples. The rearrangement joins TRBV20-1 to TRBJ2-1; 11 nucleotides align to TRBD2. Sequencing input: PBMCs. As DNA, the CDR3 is TGCAGTGCAGGTAGCGGGAGGGTAGATGAGCAGTTCTTC. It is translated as CSAGSGRVDEQFF.